The clone carrying this TCR beta chain showed up many times. Unique molecular identifiers were incorporated into the prepared TCRbeta library. TCRdb passed the PCR reads through MiXCR, listing each CDR3 protein once. Among about 72,000 distinct CDR3 sequences listed, about 7% were seen once. The CDR3 spans 14 residues. With 6 bases removed from V and 4 bases from J, the gap between germline ends came to 15 bases. Germline V gives CDR1 KGHSH, CDR2 LQKENI. These data belong to a study of T-cell reconstitution after alpha-beta-depleted transplantation in children. This TCR was sampled from a human donor who donated a stem cell graft to a child with acute lymphoblastic leukemia. The rearrangement links TRBV18 to TRBJ1-1; D is possibly TRBD1 (6 bases). Sample: PBMCs from the stem cell graft donor, taken from the stem cell graft. CDR3 amino acids: CASSSGGLPTEAFF. The CDR3 bases are TGTGCCAGCTCCTCGGGGGGGCTGCCCACTGAAGCTTTCTTT.